Below, 12 T cell receptor beta chains from the same sample are listed, as sequenced in a study of blood T cell repertoires in COVID-19. Generated by immunoSEQ multiplex PCR, the TCRdb table keeps only in-frame clones and is missing some. Seen here are some 250,000 clones, over 65% observed once, and the top ten hold about 3%. The source material was peripheral blood. The receptors here all came from a woman over 75 with acute or convalescent COVID-19.

The V and J genes are TRBV7-9 and TRBJ1-4; the match to TRBD1 covers 7 bases. V lost 1 base, J lost 11 bases, and 4 bases stayed unmatched. There are 13 residues in the CDR3. Germline V gene lookup returns CDR1 SEHNR and CDR2 FQNEAQ (reference sequence). DNA of the CDR3: TGTGCCAGCAGCTTAGGACAGGGAGACAAACTGTTTTTT. This translates into CASSLGQGDKLFF.

The V and J genes are TRBV7-8 and TRBJ2-1; 14 bases are a match to TRBD2. V lost 4 bases, J lost 5 bases, and 10 bases stayed unmatched. Germline CDR1 SGHVS, CDR2 FQNEAQ. The CDR3 spans 18 residues. The CDR3 DNA follows: TGTGCCAGCAGCTCCCTGACTAGCGGGGGGGCGAGAAACAATGAGCAGTTCTTC. Amino acids: CASSSLTSGGARNNEQFF.

In DNA, the CDR3 is TGTGCCAGCAAAACAGGGGGCGGCAATCAGCCCCAGCATTTT. Residues: CASKTGGGNQPQHF. The V and J genes are TRBV6-6 and TRBJ1-5; TRBD1 aligns across 9 bases. Germline loops: CDR1 MNHNY, CDR2 SVGAGI (reference sequence). The V gene end was trimmed by 7 bases and the J gene end by 2 bases; junction bases not matched to a gene: 3. CDR3 length: 14 amino acids.

V gene TRBV9 combines with J gene TRBJ1-1; 8 bases are shared with TRBD1. The CDR3 is 15 amino acids. Germline V lookup: CDR1 SGDLS, CDR2 YYNGEE. V lost 3 bases and J lost 1; bases outside the gene matches: 5. CDR3 DNA sequence: TGTGCCAGCAGCGCCCGGGACAGGCAGAACACTGAAGCTTTCTTT. Translating it yields CASSARDRQNTEAFF. Using reference TRBV9 and TRBJ1-1 for the parts outside the CDR3, the full variable domain is DSGVTQTPKHLITATGQRVTLRCSPRSGDLSVYWYQQSLDQGLQFLIQYYNGEERAKGNILERFSAQQFPDLHSELNLSSLELGDSALYFCASSARDRQNTEAFFGQGTRLTVV.

J is TRBJ2-3 and V is TRBV7-3; 9 bases fit TRBD2. Germline values: CDR1 SGHTA, CDR2 FQGTGA. The V and J ends lost 5 bases and 6 bases, in that order; junction bases with no gene match: 12. This CDR3 contains 16 residues. As DNA, the CDR3 is TGTGCCAGCAGCCTCCACGGGACTAGCATTTCGGATACGCAGTATTTT. Its protein is CASSLHGTSISDTQYF.

The chain has TRBV6-4 and TRBJ1-1; D is perhaps TRBD1 (5 bases). Trimming pared 2 bases from V and 4 bases from J, leaving 23 bases between. The CDR3 runs 18 residues. Looked up from germline, CDR1 is MRHNA and CDR2 is SNTAGT. CDR3 residues: CASSDPLVWGRRVTEAFF. DNA of the CDR3: TGTGCCAGCAGTGACCCTTTAGTGTGGGGCAGGAGGGTCACTGAAGCTTTCTTT.

This clone was seen only a few times. The V call is TRBV5-4, the J call TRBJ1-2; D possibly corresponds to TRBD1 (6 bases). Germline V gene lookup returns CDR1 SGHNT and CDR2 YYREEE (reference sequence). The CDR3 covers 15 residues. The V gene lost 0 bases and the J gene lost 7 bases, with 16 bases spanning the gap. In DNA form, the CDR3 reads TGTGCCAGCAGCTTGGTGGGGGCTCGGTCTGGTGGCTACACCTTC. Its protein is CASSLVGARSGGYTF.

CDR3 protein: CASSLDLGANEKLFF. The CDR3 region has the DNA TGTGCCAGCAGCTTAGACCTGGGCGCTAATGAAAAACTGTTTTTT. The chain uses TRBV7-9 and TRBJ1-4; D gene unclear. The length of the CDR3 is 15 residues. Germline CDR1 SEHNR, CDR2 FQNEAQ (reference sequence). Trimming took off 1 base at V and 3 bases at J, with 9 bases between the two ends.

The V gene is TRBV7-2, the J gene TRBJ2-1; 11 nucleotides line up with TRBD2. CDR3 size: 14 residues. Looked up from germline, CDR1 is SGHTA and CDR2 is FQGNSA. The trim removed 6 bases at V and 9 bases at J, leaving 7 bases unmatched. CDR3 residues: CASSPALAGGEQFF. The CDR3 region has the DNA TGTGCCAGCAGTCCCGCGCTAGCGGGGGGTGAGCAGTTCTTC. Variable domain in full (rest from reference TRBV7-2 and TRBJ2-1): GAGVSQSPSNKVTEKGKDVELRCDPISGHTALYWYRQSLGQGLEFLIYFQGNSAPDKSGLPSDRFSAERTGGSVSTLTIQRTQQEDSAVYLCASSPALAGGEQFFGPGTRLTVL.

This clone has a handful of counts. This chain links TRBV19 with TRBJ2-3; possible D gene TRBD1, 5 bases. The CDR3 runs to 15 residues. Trimming stripped 1 base from V and 4 bases from J, with 12 bases between. The germline V gene encodes CDR1 LNHDA and CDR2 SQIVND (reference sequence). This CDR3 reads CASSIGGRAADTQYF. The CDR3 nucleotides are TGTGCCAGTAGTATAGGCGGCAGGGCGGCAGATACGCAGTATTTT.

The chain couples TRBV9 to TRBJ2-1; no firm D call. The germline gives CDR1 SGDLS, CDR2 YYNGEE. The CDR3 is made up of 16 amino acids. Trimming pared 4 bases from V and 5 bases from J, leaving 19 bases between. CDR3 loop: CASSTRQVLTNNEQFF. For the CDR3, the DNA is TGTGCCAGCAGCACCCGACAAGTGCTAACGAACAATGAGCAGTTCTTC.

V usage is TRBV19 and J usage is TRBJ1-5; weak D call: TRBD1 (6 bases). Trimming took 5 bases from V and 5 from J, leaving 13 bases between them. The CDR3 contains 14 residues. The germline V gene encodes CDR1 LNHDA and CDR2 SQIVND (reference sequence). The CDR3 is CASSATNRDQPQHF. DNA of the CDR3: TGTGCCAGTAGTGCAACTAACAGGGATCAGCCCCAGCATTTT.